The source of this TCR beta chain is a study of OX40 agonist ivuxolimab in advanced cancers. The protocol was immunoSEQ multiplex PCR, while the TCRdb copy is restricted to in-frame clones and leaves out a portion. The sample holds some 100,000 clones; more than 85% are singletons and the top ten take approximately 0.58%. Study-level points and caveats: Researchers report that CD8+ T cells had, on average, more expanded clones than CD4+.

The CDR3 runs to 13 residues. Losses at the gene ends were 9 bases for V and 5 bases for J; bases not matched to a gene: 9. Germline values: CDR1 SGDLS, CDR2 YYNGEE. With regard to this clone: The antigen is unknown.

The TCR was taken from an adult with an advanced solid tumor such as melanoma, head and neck, liver or kidney cancer. The rearrangement uses TRBV9 and TRBJ2-7; the match to TRBD1 covers 9 bases. The specimen comprised CD4+ or CD8+ T cells sorted from blood, sampled in a trial of the OX40 agonist ivuxolimab. CDR3 in amino acids: CATQTGTGNEQYF. CDR3 DNA sequence: TGTGCCACCCAGACCGGGACAGGGAACGAGCAGTACTTC.